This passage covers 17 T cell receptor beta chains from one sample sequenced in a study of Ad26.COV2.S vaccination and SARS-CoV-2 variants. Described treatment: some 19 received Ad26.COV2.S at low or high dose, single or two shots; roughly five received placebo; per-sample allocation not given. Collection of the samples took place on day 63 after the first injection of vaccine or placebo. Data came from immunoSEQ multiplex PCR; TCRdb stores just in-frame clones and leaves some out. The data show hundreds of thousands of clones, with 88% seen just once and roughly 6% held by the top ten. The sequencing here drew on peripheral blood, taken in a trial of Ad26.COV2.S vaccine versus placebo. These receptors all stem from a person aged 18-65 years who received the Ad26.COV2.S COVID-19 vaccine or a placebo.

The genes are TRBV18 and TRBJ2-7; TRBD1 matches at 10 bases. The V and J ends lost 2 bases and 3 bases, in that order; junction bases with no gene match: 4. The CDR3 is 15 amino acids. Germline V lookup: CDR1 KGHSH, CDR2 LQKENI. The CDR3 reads CASSPATGGNYEQYF. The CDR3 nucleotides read TGTGCCAGCTCACCAGCGACAGGGGGCAACTACGAGCAGTACTTC.

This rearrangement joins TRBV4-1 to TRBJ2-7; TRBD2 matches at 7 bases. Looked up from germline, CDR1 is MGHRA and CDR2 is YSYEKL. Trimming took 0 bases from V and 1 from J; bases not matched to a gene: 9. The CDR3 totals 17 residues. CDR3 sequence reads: CASSQDRASGYSYEQYF. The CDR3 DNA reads TGCGCCAGCAGCCAAGATAGGGCTAGCGGTTATTCCTACGAGCAGTACTTC.

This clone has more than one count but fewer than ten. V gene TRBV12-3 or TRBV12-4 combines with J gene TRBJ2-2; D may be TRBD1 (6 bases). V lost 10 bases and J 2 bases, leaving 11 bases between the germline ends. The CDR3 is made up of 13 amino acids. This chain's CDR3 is CATRQVNTGELFF. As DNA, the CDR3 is TGTGCCACCCGACAGGTCAACACCGGGGAGCTGTTTTTT.

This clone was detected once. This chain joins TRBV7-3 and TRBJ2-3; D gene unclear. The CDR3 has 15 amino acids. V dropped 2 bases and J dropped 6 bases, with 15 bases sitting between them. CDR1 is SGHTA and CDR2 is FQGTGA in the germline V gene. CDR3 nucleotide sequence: TGTGCCAGCAGCTTAGATACCCGCAGGTCCGATACGCAGTATTTT. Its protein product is CASSLDTRRSDTQYF. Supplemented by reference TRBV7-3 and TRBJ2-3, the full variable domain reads GAGVSQTPSNKVTEKGKYVELRCDPISGHTALYWYRQSLGQGPEFLIYFQGTGAADDSGLPNDRFFAVRPEGSVSTLKIQRTERGDSAVYLCASSLDTRRSDTQYFGPGTRLTVL.

The CDR3 is CSASDRTTYNSPLHF. CDR3 nucleotides: TGCAGTGCTAGTGACAGGACAACCTATAATTCACCCCTCCACTTT. J is TRBJ1-6 and V is TRBV20-1; possibly TRBD1 for D (6 bases). Germline V gene sequence: CDR1 DFQATT, CDR2 SNEGSKA (reference sequence). This CDR3 spans 15 amino acids. Trimming cost V 3 bases and J 2 bases, with 11 bases left between them.

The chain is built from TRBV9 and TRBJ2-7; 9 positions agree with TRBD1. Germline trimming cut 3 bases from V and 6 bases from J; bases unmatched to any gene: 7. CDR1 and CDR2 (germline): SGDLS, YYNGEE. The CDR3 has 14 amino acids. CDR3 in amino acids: CASSAAQQGAEQYF. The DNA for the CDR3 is TGTGCCAGCAGCGCGGCCCAACAGGGGGCCGAGCAGTACTTC.

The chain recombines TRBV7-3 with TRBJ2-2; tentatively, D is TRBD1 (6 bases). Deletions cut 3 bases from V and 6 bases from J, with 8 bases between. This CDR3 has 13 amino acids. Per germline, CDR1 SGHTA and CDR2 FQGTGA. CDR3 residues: CASSFTGPGELFF. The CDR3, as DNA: TGTGCCAGCAGCTTTACAGGGCCCGGGGAGCTGTTTTTT.

CDR3 loop: CASRILAGVNRGDEQFF. In DNA form, the CDR3 reads TGTGCCAGCAGGATACTAGCGGGAGTTAACCGGGGCGATGAGCAGTTCTTC. The chain is built from TRBV5-4 and TRBJ2-1, with 11 bases lining up with TRBD2. Germline lookup yields CDR1 SGHNT and CDR2 YYREEE (reference sequence). This CDR3 comprises 17 residues. The trim removed 5 bases at V and 8 bases at J, leaving 15 bases unmatched.

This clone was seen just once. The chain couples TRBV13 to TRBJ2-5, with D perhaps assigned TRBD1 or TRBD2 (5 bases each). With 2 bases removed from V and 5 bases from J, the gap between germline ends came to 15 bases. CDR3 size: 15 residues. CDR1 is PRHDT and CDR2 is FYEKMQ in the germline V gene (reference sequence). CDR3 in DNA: TGTGCCAGCAGCTTAAGGTGGTGGGGGAAGGAGACCCAGTACTTC. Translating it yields CASSLRWWGKETQYF.

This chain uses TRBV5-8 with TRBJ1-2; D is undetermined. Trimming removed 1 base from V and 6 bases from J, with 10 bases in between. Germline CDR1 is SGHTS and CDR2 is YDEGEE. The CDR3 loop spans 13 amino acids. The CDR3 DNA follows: TGTGCCAGCAGCTTGCCGGGATGGAATGGCTACACCTTC. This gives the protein CASSLPGWNGYTF.

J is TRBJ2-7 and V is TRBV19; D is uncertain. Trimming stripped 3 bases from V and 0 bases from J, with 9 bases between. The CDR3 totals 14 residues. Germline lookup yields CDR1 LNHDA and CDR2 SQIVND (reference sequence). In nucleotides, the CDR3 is TGTGCCAGTAGTATTTCGAGCCCCTCCTACGAGCAGTACTTC. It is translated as CASSISSPSYEQYF.

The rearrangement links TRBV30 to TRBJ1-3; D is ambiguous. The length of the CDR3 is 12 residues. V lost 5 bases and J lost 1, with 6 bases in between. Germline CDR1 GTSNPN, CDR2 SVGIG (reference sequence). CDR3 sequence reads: CAWGSSGNTIYF. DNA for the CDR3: TGTGCCTGGGGGTCGTCTGGAAACACCATATATTTT.

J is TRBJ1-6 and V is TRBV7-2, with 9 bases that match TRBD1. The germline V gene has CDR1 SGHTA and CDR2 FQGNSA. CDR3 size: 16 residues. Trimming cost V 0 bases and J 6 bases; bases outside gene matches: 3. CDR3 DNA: TGTGCCAGCAGCTTAGCGGGACAGGGAATTAATTCACCCCTCCACTTT. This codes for CASSLAGQGINSPLHF.

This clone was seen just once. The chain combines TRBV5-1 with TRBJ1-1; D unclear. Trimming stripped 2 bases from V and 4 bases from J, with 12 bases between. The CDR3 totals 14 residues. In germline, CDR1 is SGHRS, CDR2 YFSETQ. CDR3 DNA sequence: TGCGCCAGCAGCTTACTACCAGCGGGCACTGAAGCTTTCTTT. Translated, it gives CASSLLPAGTEAFF.

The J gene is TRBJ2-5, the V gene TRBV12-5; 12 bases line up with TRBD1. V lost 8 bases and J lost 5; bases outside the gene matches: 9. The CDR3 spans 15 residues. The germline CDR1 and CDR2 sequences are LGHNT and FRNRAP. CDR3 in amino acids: CASRRDRGRGETQYF. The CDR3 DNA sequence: TGTGCTAGTCGGAGGGACAGGGGGCGAGGGGAGACCCAGTACTTC. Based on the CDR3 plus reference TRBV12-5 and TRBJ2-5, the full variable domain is DARVTQTPRHKVTEMGQEVTMRCQPILGHNTVFWYRQTMMQGLELLAYFRNRAPLDDSGMPKDRFSAEMPDATLATLKIQPSEPRDSAVYFCASRRDRGRGETQYFGPGTRLLVL.

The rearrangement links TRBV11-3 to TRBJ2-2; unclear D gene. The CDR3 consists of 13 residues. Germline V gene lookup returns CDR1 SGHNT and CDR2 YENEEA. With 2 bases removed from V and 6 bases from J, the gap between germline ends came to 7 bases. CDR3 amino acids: CASSLRVAGELFF. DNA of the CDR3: TGTGCCAGCAGCTTAAGGGTGGCCGGGGAGCTGTTTTTT.

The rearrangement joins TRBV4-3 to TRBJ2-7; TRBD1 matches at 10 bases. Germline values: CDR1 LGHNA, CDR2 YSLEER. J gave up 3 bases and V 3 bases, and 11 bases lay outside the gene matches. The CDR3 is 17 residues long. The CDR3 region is CASSQSGGGQGVYEQYF. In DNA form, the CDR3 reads TGCGCCAGCAGCCAGAGTGGGGGCGGACAGGGGGTCTACGAGCAGTACTTC.